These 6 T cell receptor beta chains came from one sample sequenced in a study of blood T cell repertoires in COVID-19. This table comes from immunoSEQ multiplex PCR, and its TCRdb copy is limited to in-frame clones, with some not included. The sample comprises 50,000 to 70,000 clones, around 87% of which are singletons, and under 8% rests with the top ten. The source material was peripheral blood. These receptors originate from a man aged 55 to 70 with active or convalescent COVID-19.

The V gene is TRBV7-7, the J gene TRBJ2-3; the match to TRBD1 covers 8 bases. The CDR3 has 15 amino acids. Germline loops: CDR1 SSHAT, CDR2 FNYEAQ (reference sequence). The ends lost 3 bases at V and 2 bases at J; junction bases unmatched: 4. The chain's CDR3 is CASSLGTGHTDTQYF. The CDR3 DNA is TGTGCCAGCAGCTTGGGGACAGGCCACACAGATACGCAGTATTTT.

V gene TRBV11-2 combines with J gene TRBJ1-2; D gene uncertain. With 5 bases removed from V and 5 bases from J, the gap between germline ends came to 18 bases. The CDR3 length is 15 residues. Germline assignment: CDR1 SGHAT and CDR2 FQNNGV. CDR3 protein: CASSPGARTDYGYTF. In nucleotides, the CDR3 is TGTGCCAGCAGCCCAGGTGCCCGAACGGATTATGGCTACACCTTC.

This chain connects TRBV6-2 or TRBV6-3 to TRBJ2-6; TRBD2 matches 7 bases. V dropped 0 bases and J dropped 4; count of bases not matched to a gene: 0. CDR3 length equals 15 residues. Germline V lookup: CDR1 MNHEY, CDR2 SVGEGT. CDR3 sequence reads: CASSYSAGGANVLTF. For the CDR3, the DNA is TGTGCCAGCAGTTACTCAGCGGGGGGGGCCAACGTCCTGACTTTC.

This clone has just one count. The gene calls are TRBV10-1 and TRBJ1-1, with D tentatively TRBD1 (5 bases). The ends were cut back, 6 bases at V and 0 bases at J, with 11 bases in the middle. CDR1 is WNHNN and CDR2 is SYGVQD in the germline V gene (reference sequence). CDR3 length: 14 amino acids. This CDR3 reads CASREGLLNTEAFF. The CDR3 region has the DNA TGCGCCAGCAGGGAGGGACTCTTGAACACTGAAGCTTTCTTT.

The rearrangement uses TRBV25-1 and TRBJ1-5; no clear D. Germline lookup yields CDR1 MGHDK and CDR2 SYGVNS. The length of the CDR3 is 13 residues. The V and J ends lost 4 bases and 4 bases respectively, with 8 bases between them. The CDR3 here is CASSARENQPQHF. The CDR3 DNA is TGTGCCAGCAGTGCGCGAGAAAATCAGCCCCAGCATTTT.

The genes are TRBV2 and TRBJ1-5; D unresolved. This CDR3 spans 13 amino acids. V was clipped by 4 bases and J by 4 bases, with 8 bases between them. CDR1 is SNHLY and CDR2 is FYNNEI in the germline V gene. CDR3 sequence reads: CASSVSGNQPQHF. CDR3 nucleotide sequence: TGTGCCAGCAGTGTCTCGGGAAATCAGCCCCAGCATTTT.